A single T cell receptor (beta chain) is shown here with its context. This record belongs to a study of Tregs in tolerant kidney transplant recipients. Only in-frame clones appear in the TCRdb table, and some are missing; sequencing was by immunoSEQ multiplex PCR. This repertoire shows hundreds of thousands of clones, around 82% found once; its top ten account for about 0.64%. The sequence derives from a human donor in good health. Specimen: CD4+ T cells from blood.

The CDR3 reads CASSNRQGYYGYTF. The CDR3 nucleotides are TGTGCCAGCAGCAACCGACAGGGGTACTATGGCTACACCTTC. This rearrangement joins TRBV7-2 to TRBJ1-2, with 8 bases that match TRBD1. This CDR3 has 14 residues. V shed 5 bases and J 3 bases; nucleotides not matched to a gene: 5. The germline V gene encodes CDR1 SGHTA and CDR2 FQGNSA.